The T cell receptor beta chain described here comes from a study of blood T cells in healthy people across ages. A second about 6 to 12 cycle PCR used barcoded and J-beta primers. MiXCR, run by TCRdb on the 5' RACE reads, gives a single entry per CDR3 protein. The data hold some 1.4 million distinct CDR3 sequences, with around two fifths observed a single time. The sequencing sample was made of blood. The clonotype originates from a woman under 30 in good health.

DNA for the CDR3: TGCAGTGCTAGCCCCAAGGACAGGGATAATATCTACGAGCAGTACTTC. This sequence encodes CSASPKDRDNIYEQYF. The gene calls are TRBV20-1 and TRBJ2-7, with 8 bases that match TRBD1. J lost 3 bases, V lost 3 bases, and 13 bases had no gene match. Germline values: CDR1 DFQATT, CDR2 SNEGSKA (reference sequence). The CDR3 runs to 16 residues.